Shown below are 25 T cell receptor beta chains from a single sample sequenced in a study of CD8 T cells in Susac syndrome. Random-hexamer reverse transcription was applied to 0.5 to 1 ug RNA. TCRdb processed the immunoSEQ multiplex PCR reads anew with MiXCR; each CDR3 protein has one entry. The sample holds more than 100,000 distinct CDR3 sequences, 75% to 90% seen once. The sample taken for sequencing was CD8+ T cells from PBMCs. Receptors originate from a human donor with multiple sclerosis.

The V gene is TRBV21-1, the J gene TRBJ2-1. TRBV21-1 is a pseudogene segment. The CDR3 sequence is 15 residues long. CDR3 residues: CASSKVASDYNEQFF. CDR3 DNA: TGTGCCAGCAGCAAAGTGGCCAGCGATTACAATGAGCAGTTCTTC.

The chain joins TRBV19 to TRBJ1-5, with D perhaps matching TRBD1 (6 bases). The CDR3 spans 12 residues. The germline gives CDR1 LNHDA, CDR2 SQIVND (reference sequence). V was pared by 6 bases and J by 7 bases, with 10 bases between. The CDR3 DNA reads TGTGCCAGTAGAACAGGGAAACAGCCCCAGCATTTT. It specifies CASRTGKQPQHF.

V usage is TRBV20-1 and J usage is TRBJ2-7, with D maybe TRBD2 (5 bases). Trimming stripped 3 bases from V and 6 bases from J, with 12 bases between. The germline V gene has CDR1 DFQATT and CDR2 SNEGSKA (reference sequence). The CDR3 extends over 12 amino acids. The CDR3 nucleotides are TGCAGTGCTAGTACCGGAGAGGGCGAGCAGTACGTC. This translates into CSASTGEGEQYV.

V and J are TRBV6-5 and TRBJ2-1; possibly TRBD2 for D (7 bases). CDR1 is MNHEY, CDR2 SVGAGI, per germline. V was pared by 5 bases and J by 6 bases, with 20 bases between. The CDR3 contains 16 residues. The chain's CDR3 is CASSNLGGAIPNEQFF. The CDR3 DNA sequence: TGTGCCAGCAGTAACCTAGGGGGGGCCATCCCCAATGAGCAGTTCTTC.

This sequence joins TRBV20-1 and TRBJ2-1, with D possibly called TRBD1 or TRBD2 (7 bases each). The germline gives CDR1 DFQATT, CDR2 SNEGSKA (reference sequence). This CDR3 region has 15 residues. Trimming cost V 3 bases and J 6 bases, with 18 bases left between them. CDR3 residues: CSASDRASGFNEQFF. CDR3 nucleotide sequence: TGCAGTGCTAGCGACAGGGCTAGCGGATTCAATGAGCAGTTCTTC.

The rearrangement links TRBV7-9 to TRBJ2-1; D is perhaps TRBD1 or TRBD2 (5 bases each). This CDR3 spans 16 amino acids. V was shortened by 3 bases and J by 1 base, with 13 bases between the two germline ends. Germline V gene lookup returns CDR1 SEHNR and CDR2 FQNEAQ (reference sequence). CDR3 in amino acids: CASSLILAGSYNEQFF. CDR3 DNA sequence: TGTGCCAGCAGCTTGATCCTAGCAGGGTCCTACAATGAGCAGTTCTTC.

The chain joins TRBV11-2 to TRBJ2-1, with D tentatively TRBD2 (5 bases). Trimming took 6 bases from V and 9 from J, leaving 12 bases between them. Germline V lookup: CDR1 SGHAT, CDR2 FQNNGV. This CDR3 has 12 residues. CDR3 bases: TGTGCCAGCAGACTACTAGGATCTGAGCAGTTCTTC. Translation gives CASRLLGSEQFF.

The chain uses TRBV5-5 and TRBJ2-1; TRBD2 is a possible D gene (6 bases). Germline V CDR1 and CDR2: SGHKS, YYEKEE (reference sequence). Trimming left V 0 bases short and J 4 bases short, with 20 bases between. This CDR3 spans 18 amino acids. CDR3 sequence reads: CASSLAPAGSSWYNEQFF. The CDR3 DNA reads TGTGCCAGCAGCTTGGCCCCAGCGGGTTCTTCCTGGTACAATGAGCAGTTCTTC.

The chain couples TRBV20-1 to TRBJ2-1; 7 positions match TRBD1. Trimming at V came to 2 bases and at J to 15 bases, leaving 13 bases not matched to a gene. CDR1 and CDR2 (germline): DFQATT, SNEGSKA (reference sequence). The CDR3 length is 13 residues. CDR3 region: CSARPQGVWVRFF. CDR3 bases: TGCAGTGCTAGACCCCAGGGGGTCTGGGTTCGGTTCTTC.

The J gene is TRBJ1-1, the V gene TRBV7-9; D gene unclear. Trimming took 5 bases from V and 4 from J, leaving 14 bases between them. Germline loops: CDR1 SEHNR, CDR2 FQNEAQ (reference sequence). The CDR3 is 14 residues long. The CDR3 is CASSRILGSTEAFF. The CDR3 DNA is TGTGCCAGCAGCCGCATACTAGGGAGCACTGAAGCTTTCTTT. Full variable domain (remainder filled in from reference TRBV7-9 and TRBJ1-1): DTGVSQNPRHKITKRGQNVTFRCDPISEHNRLYWYRQTLGQGPEFLTYFQNEAQLEKSRLLSDRFSAERPKGSFSTLEIQRTEQGDSAMYLCASSRILGSTEAFFGQGTRLTVV.

This sequence joins TRBV7-2 and TRBJ1-2; the D is unclear. The CDR3 is 18 amino acids. V lost 1 base, J lost 0 bases, and 18 bases lay in between. Germline-derived CDR1 and CDR2 are SGHTA and FQGNSA. The CDR3 region is CASSLVPPDWGTNYGYTF. The CDR3 DNA sequence: TGTGCCAGCAGCTTAGTCCCCCCCGATTGGGGTACTAACTATGGCTACACCTTC.

The genes are TRBV3-1 and TRBJ1-1, with TRBD1 identical over 9 bases. The CDR3 runs to 17 residues. V was clipped by 1 base and J by 1 base; unmatched bases: 7. CDR1 and CDR2 (germline): LGHDT, YNNKEL (reference sequence). CDR3: CASSQGDREVGNTEAFF. The DNA for the CDR3 is TGTGCCAGCAGCCAAGGGGACAGGGAGGTTGGGAACACTGAAGCTTTCTTT.

This clonotype appeared once. The J gene is TRBJ1-1, the V gene TRBV19; D is ambiguous. This CDR3 is built from 16 residues. Germline V gene lookup returns CDR1 LNHDA and CDR2 SQIVND (reference sequence). Trimming took off 3 bases at V and 3 bases at J, with 17 bases between the two ends. The CDR3 loop reads CASSMRMGFVDTEAFF. CDR3 nucleotides: TGTGCCAGTAGTATGCGTATGGGCTTCGTGGACACTGAAGCTTTCTTT.

DNA for the CDR3: TGTGCCAGCAGCAGCGACAGGGGGATCTACGAGCAGTACGTC. It translates to CASSSDRGIYEQYV. This sequence joins TRBV7-8 and TRBJ2-7; 9 positions match TRBD1. The ends lost 5 bases at V and 3 bases at J; junction bases unmatched: 5. The CDR3 extends over 14 amino acids. Germline CDR1 SGHVS, CDR2 FQNEAQ.

The rearrangement uses TRBV7-8 and TRBJ2-5; D is uncertain. This CDR3 is 14 amino acids long. Trimming removed 4 bases from V and 5 bases from J, with 14 bases in between. CDR1 and CDR2 (germline): SGHVS, FQNEAQ. CDR3 bases: TGTGCCAGCAGCTCCTCCTTCGGGCTTGAGACCCAGTACTTC. Translation gives CASSSSFGLETQYF.

This chain uses TRBV6-1 with TRBJ2-3, with a possible D match to TRBD1 (6 bases). V was trimmed by 1 base and J by 6 bases, leaving 11 bases between them. CDR3 length equals 14 residues. Germline V gene lookup returns CDR1 MNHNS and CDR2 SASEGT. This CDR3 reads CASSEGQDLDTQYF. The CDR3 DNA reads TGTGCCAGCAGTGAAGGACAGGATTTGGATACGCAGTATTTT.

J is TRBJ2-5 and V is TRBV28; perhaps D is TRBD1 or TRBD2 (7 bases each). The CDR3 length is 14 residues. Germline loops: CDR1 MDHEN, CDR2 SYDVKM. V was trimmed by 3 bases and J by 2 bases, leaving 10 bases between them. CDR3 residues: CASSFQGGQETQYF. As DNA, the CDR3 is TGTGCCAGCAGTTTTCAGGGGGGGCAAGAGACCCAGTACTTC.

The V gene is TRBV29-1, the J gene TRBJ1-2, with TRBD1 as a possible D gene (5 bases). V shed 7 bases and J shed 5 bases, with 14 bases lying between them. This CDR3 comprises 12 residues. Germline assignment: CDR1 SQVTM and CDR2 ANQGSEA. Here the CDR3 DNA reads TGCAGCGCCCCTGTGCGGGGGTATGGCTACACCTTC. It codes for CSAPVRGYGYTF. The entire variable domain, with the rest obtained from reference TRBV29-1 and TRBJ1-2, is as follows: SAVISQKPSRDICQRGTSLTIQCQVDSQVTMMFWYRQQPGQSLTLIATANQGSEATYESGFVIDKFPISRPNLTFSTLTVSNMSPEDSSIYLCSAPVRGYGYTFGSGTRLTVV.

The chain has TRBV29-1 and TRBJ2-7, with TRBD2 matching 9 bases. CDR3 length equals 14 residues. Trimming removed 2 bases from V and 3 bases from J; junction bases left unmatched: 5. CDR1 is SQVTM and CDR2 is ANQGSEA in the germline V gene. In nucleotides, the CDR3 is TGCAGCGTTGAAAGGCGGGGGGGCAGCTACGAGCAGTACTTC. This gives the protein CSVERRGGSYEQYF.

The chain uses TRBV4-1 and TRBJ2-7, with a weak D call TRBD2 (6 bases). This CDR3 has 16 amino acids. The V and J ends lost 1 base and 2 bases respectively, with 15 bases between them. CDR1 is MGHRA, CDR2 YSYEKL, per germline. CDR3 sequence reads: CASSQGRDSLTYEQYF. The CDR3 coding sequence is TGCGCCAGCAGCCAAGGGCGGGACTCTTTGACCTACGAGCAGTACTTC.

The chain recombines TRBV7-9 with TRBJ2-1; 8 bases are shared with TRBD1. The CDR3 is 15 residues long. The trim removed 3 bases at V and 6 bases at J, leaving 7 bases unmatched. The germline gives CDR1 SEHNR, CDR2 FQNEAQ (reference sequence). In DNA, the CDR3 is TGTGCCAGCAGCTTCGGGACAGGTTGGGGCAATGAGCAGTTCTTC. Its protein product is CASSFGTGWGNEQFF.

The CDR3: CSAWDRDGGSPLHF. The CDR3 coding sequence is TGCAGTGCTTGGGACCGCGATGGGGGGTCACCCCTCCACTTT. V gene TRBV20-1 combines with J gene TRBJ1-6, with D tentatively TRBD1 (5 bases). Deletions cut 5 bases from V and 10 bases from J, with 18 bases between. The CDR3 runs 14 residues. From germline, CDR1 is DFQATT and CDR2 SNEGSKA (reference sequence).

The chain joins TRBV7-9 to TRBJ2-1; TRBD2 matches 8 bases. The CDR3 totals 18 residues. V was clipped by 5 bases and J by 12 bases; unmatched bases: 24. Germline V gene sequence: CDR1 SEHNR, CDR2 FQNEAQ (reference sequence). The CDR3 nucleotides read TGTGCCAGCAGCCCACTTCTCACCCGACTAGCGCTCCCTTTGGCGCAGTTCTTC. Residues: CASSPLLTRLALPLAQFF.

This clonotype was detected only a few times. The chain combines TRBV4-2 with TRBJ2-1; 12 bases fit TRBD2. Germline CDR1 reads LGHNA; CDR2 reads YNFKEQ. V gave up 8 bases and J gave up 1 base; unmatched junction bases: 0. The CDR3 loop spans 14 amino acids. The CDR3 protein is CASGLAGSYNEQFF. The DNA of the CDR3 is TGTGCCAGCGGACTAGCGGGATCCTACAATGAGCAGTTCTTC.

The chain joins TRBV4-1 to TRBJ2-3, with TRBD2 identical over 12 bases. V lost 0 bases and J lost 4; bases outside the gene matches: 5. CDR3 length equals 17 residues. Germline CDR1 is MGHRA and CDR2 is YSYEKL. The CDR3 region is CASSQDPLAGGADTQYF. CDR3 nucleotide sequence: TGCGCCAGCAGCCAAGACCCCCTAGCGGGGGGGGCAGATACGCAGTATTTT.